This T cell receptor (beta chain) appears in the sequencing data of a study of T cells in women clearing cervical HPV infection. Profiled with immunoSEQ multiplex PCR; TCRdb holds only in-frame clones, not every one. This repertoire includes some 50,000 clones. J lost 6 bases, V lost 3 bases, and 10 bases had no gene match. The CDR3 contains 15 residues. Germline V gene data show CDR1 as SGHRS and CDR2 as YFSETQ. Comment on this clone: The observed sequence ends 3 residues before the CDR3 terminus, with the missing tail filled in from the germline J gene.

Sequenced sample: blood buffy coat. This chain connects TRBV5-1 to TRBJ2-7; the match to TRBD2 covers 9 bases. The receptor was isolated from a woman between 18 and 70 years old with a cervical HPV16 infection that either progressed to CIN3+ or cleared (not recorded which). The DNA read from the CDR3 is TGCGCCAGCAGCTCTGGCCCCAGCGGGGGGCCCGAG. Protein: CASSSGPSGGPE. Given in full, the CDR3 is CASSSGPSGGPEQYF.